This TCR beta chain was sequenced in a study of CD8 T cells in Susac syndrome. When the RNA was reverse transcribed, random hexamers were used with an input of about 0.5 to 1 ug. TCRdb redid the calling of the immunoSEQ multiplex PCR reads with MiXCR, one entry per CDR3 protein. The sample carries some 150,000 distinct CDR3 sequences, 94% recorded once. Germline CDR1 SNHLY, CDR2 FYNNEI. V was clipped by 2 bases and J by 7 bases; unmatched bases: 7. The CDR3 loop spans 15 amino acids. The chain combines TRBV2 with TRBJ1-2, with 10 bases lining up with TRBD1. The material sequenced was CD4+ T cells from PBMCs. This receptor was identified in a human donor in good health. Written as DNA, the CDR3 is TGTGCCAGCAGTGAAATGAGACAGGGGGCGGGTGGCTACACCTTC. Its translation: CASSEMRQGAGGYTF. Supplemented by reference TRBV2 and TRBJ1-2, the full variable domain reads EPEVTQTPSHQVTQMGQEVILRCVPISNHLYFYWYRQILGQKVEFLVSFYNNEISEKSEIFDDQFSVERPDGSNFTLKIRSTKLEDSAMYFCASSEMRQGAGGYTFGSGTRLTVV.